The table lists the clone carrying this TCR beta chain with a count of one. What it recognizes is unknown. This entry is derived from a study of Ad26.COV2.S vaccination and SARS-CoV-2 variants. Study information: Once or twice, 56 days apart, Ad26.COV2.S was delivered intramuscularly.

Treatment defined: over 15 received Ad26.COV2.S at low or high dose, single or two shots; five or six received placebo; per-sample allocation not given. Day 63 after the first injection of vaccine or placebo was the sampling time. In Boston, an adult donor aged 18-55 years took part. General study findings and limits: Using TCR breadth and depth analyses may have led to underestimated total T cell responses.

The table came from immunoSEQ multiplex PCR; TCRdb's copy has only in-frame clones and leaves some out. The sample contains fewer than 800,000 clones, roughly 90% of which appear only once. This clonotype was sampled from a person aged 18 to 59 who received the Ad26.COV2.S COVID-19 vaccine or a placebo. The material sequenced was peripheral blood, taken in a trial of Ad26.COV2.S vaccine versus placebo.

Here the CDR3 reads CASSLLTGRSNTGELFF. The CDR3 nucleotides are TGTGCCAGTAGCCTGCTGACCGGGAGATCTAACACCGGGGAGCTGTTTTTT. V is TRBV19 and J is TRBJ2-2; perhaps TRBD2 as D (6 bases). Per the germline V gene, CDR1 is LNHDA and CDR2 is SQIVND (reference sequence). With 6 bases removed from V and 2 bases from J, the gap between germline ends came to 19 bases. This CDR3 region has 17 residues.